This entry concerns a single TCR beta chain. Its antigen is currently not known. No much larger clone exists at a distance of one base, and base qualities are not known. These data are taken from a study of blood T cell repertoires in COVID-19 (dated by TCRdb to 2020 to 2021). Study-wide context: Samples covering the acute and convalescent phases of COVID-19 were provided by collaborators in the United States, Italy and Spain. Samples were obtained from the ongoing ImmuneRACE study (first 160 participants) and from 1,254 subjects provided by 6 global collaborators. Sample metadata almost always included a de-identified subject ID, COVID-19 status, age in years and sex. The material from the prospective study consisted of cDNA or gDNA derived from T cells, B-cell-depleted T cells, or PBMCs. The repertoires were released in a freely available public database meant as a resource for research on the immune response to SARS-CoV-2. HLA class I and class II types, where available, came from metadata supplied by the sample provider rather than from assay-based typing. Subjects who had been exposed to COVID-19, were actively infected with it, or had recovered from it provided the deeply sampled blood TCRbeta repertoires that made up the dataset.

What the authors observed across the whole study: How much clinical and demographic metadata was included differed by source and by participant, and the metadata was provided uncurated.

Enrolling through a virtual design, the prospective study's participants ranged in age from roughly 18 to 95 years and lived across more than 20 United States geographic areas. Cohort assignment in the prospective study relied on participant-reported clinical history from a screening survey and a study questionnaire. In the prospective study, whole blood, serum and a nasopharyngeal or oropharyngeal swab were collected from each participant by mobile phlebotomists. Participants in the prospective study had the option to provide additional blood draws and questionnaires over a roughly 2-month period. Before DNA extraction, prospective study blood samples were shipped either frozen or at room temperature. The germline V gene yields SNHLY for CDR1 and FYNNEI for CDR2. V is trimmed back by 8 bases and J by 0 bases, and the junction contains 7 bases that no gene match accounts for. The CDR3 numbers 15 residues from cysteine through phenylalanine. The CDR3 DNA has 45 bases and is translated from base 1.

The immunoSEQ Assay, a bias-controlled multiplex PCR, was used to amplify TCRbeta CDR3 regions from genomic DNA. In the authors' own workflow: The number of nucleated cells in each sample was estimated by amplification of reference gene primers within the assay. To quantify the absolute abundance of each unique TCRbeta CDR3 rearrangement, sequence reads were collapsed and filtered. For each sample, productive Simpson clonality was calculated by taking the square root of Simpson's diversity index across productive rearrangements. TCRdb mirrors the immuneACCESS table, restricted to in-frame sequences. Some clones are absent from its copies; in checked studies, under half trace to an unresolved V gene, and the reason for the others is unknown. The V and J calls and clone size come from that table; D and trimming were worked out from the DNA. The sample yields fewer than 200,000 clones; around 82% were counted once. Of the sample, approximately 4% is held by the ten largest clones.

The sequence joins TRBV2 to TRBJ2-1, with 7 junctional bases fitting TRBD2. The sequencing input was PBMCs or T cells enriched from blood (not recorded which). The clonotype comes from a woman between 45 and 60 years old in a cohort exposed to, infected with or recovered from COVID-19 (not recorded which). The CDR3 is CASGGGGGSYNEQFF. At the DNA level, the sequence is TGTGCCAGCGGGGGTGGCGGGGGCTCCTACAATGAGCAGTTCTTC.